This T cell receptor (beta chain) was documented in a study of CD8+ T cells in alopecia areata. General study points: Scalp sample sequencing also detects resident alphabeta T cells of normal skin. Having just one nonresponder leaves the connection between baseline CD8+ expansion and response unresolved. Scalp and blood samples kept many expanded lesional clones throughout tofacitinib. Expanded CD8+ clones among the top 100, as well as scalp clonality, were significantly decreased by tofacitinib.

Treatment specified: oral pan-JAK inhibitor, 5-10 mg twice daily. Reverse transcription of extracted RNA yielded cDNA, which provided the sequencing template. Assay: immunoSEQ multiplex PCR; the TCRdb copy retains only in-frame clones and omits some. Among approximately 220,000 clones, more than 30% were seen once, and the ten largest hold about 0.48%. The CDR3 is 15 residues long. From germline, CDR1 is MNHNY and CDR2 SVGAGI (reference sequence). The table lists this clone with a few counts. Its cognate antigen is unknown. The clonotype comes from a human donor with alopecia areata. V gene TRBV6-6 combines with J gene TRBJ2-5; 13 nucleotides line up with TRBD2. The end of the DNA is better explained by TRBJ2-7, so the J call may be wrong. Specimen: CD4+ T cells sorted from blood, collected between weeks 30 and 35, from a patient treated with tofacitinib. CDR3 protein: CASSRTSGSQHEQYF. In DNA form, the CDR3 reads TGTGCCAGCAGTCGGACTAGCGGGAGTCAGCACGAGCAGTACTTC.